Listed below are T cell receptor beta chains from one sample, sequenced in a study of cytomegalovirus exposure and HLA in healthy donors. The method was immunoSEQ multiplex PCR; TCRdb's version includes in-frame clones alone and lacks a portion of them. The sample includes around 150,000 clones, roughly four fifths of them seen just once. The sample comprised PBMCs. The receptors here all came from a middle-aged man in good health and CMV-seropositive. CDR3s leave out the opening cysteine and the closing phenylalanine or tryptophan.

j_gene | v_gene | CDR3aa
TRBJ1-5 | TRBV19 | ASSIREYNQPQH
TRBJ2-7 | TRBV29-1 | SVGLAGGPNEQY
TRBJ2-2 | TRBV5-1 | ASSTGLAGGPTTGELF
TRBJ2-1 | TRBV6-6 | ASSYLGGEQF
TRBJ2-5 | TRBV4-2 | ASSLLGTGEETQY
TRBJ2-7 | TRBV30 | AWSVFSSYEQY
TRBJ1-2 | TRBV29-1 | SAKDRAVTGYT
TRBJ2-5 | TRBV2 | ASGWTSQETQY
TRBJ2-3 | TRBV15 | ATSRDQIVTQY
TRBJ2-7 | TRBV29-1 | SVKRTSGNDEQY
TRBJ1-2 | TRBV15 | ATSRERRSYGYT
TRBJ2-7 | TRBV6-1 | ASQTGVGVYEQY
TRBJ2-2 | TRBV9 | ASSMQGIAGELF
TRBJ1-5 | TRBV6-6 | ASSYVVSDSNQPQH
TRBJ2-7 | TRBV5-1 | ASSLGTGTYEQY
. | TRBV27 | ASSLFAGALSYEQY
TRBJ1-3 | TRBV7-6 | ASSLATGAGNTIY
TRBJ2-7 | TRBV9 | ASSVGLTLGDYEQY
TRBJ1-4 | TRBV4-1 | ASKGGQGEREKLF
TRBJ1-4 | TRBV7-2 | AGRQTGVWGEKLF
TRBJ2-1 | TRBV6-6 | ASSYSLAGGLNEQF
TRBJ2-1 | TRBV19 | ASSIRRQSYNEQF
TRBJ1-5 | TRBV29-1 | SVATDSNQPQH
TRBJ1-4 | TRBV5-5 | ASSTQGAWNEKLF
TRBJ2-7 | TRBV28 | ASSQGAYEQY
TRBJ1-6 | TRBV27 | ASSLLGANNSPLH
TRBJ1-2 | TRBV30 | AFKGTGAGGYT
TRBJ2-7 | TRBV27 | ASSLNRVEQY
TRBJ2-2 | TRBV2 | ASRLAGAGELF
TRBJ2-1 | TRBV7-9 | ASSLYAGTSWDEQF
TRBJ1-5 | TRBV6-5 | ASSYGTGDQPQH
TRBJ2-3 | TRBV4-2 | ASSQAGTGGAITQY
TRBJ1-2 | TRBV10-2 | ASSDAQGSYGYT
TRBJ1-5 | TRBV19 | ASSMGTRGRGNQPQH
TRBJ2-2 | TRBV5-1 | ASSFLQGPNTGELF
TRBJ2-7 | TRBV27 | ASSRAGRAPYEQY
TRBJ1-1 | TRBV19 | ASSIQGGNTEAF
TRBJ2-1 | TRBV5-1 | ASSFQSYNEQF
TRBJ1-3 | TRBV19 | ASREARGSFTIY
TRBJ1-2 | TRBV28 | ASSSGQEPNYGYT
TRBJ2-2 | TRBV7-9 | ASSRGDLNTGELF
TRBJ2-4 | TRBV27 | ASSLSGKNIQY
TRBJ2-7 | TRBV5-1 | ASSSSRDRGQY
TRBJ2-7 | TRBV6-5 | ASSYSVGGSYEQY
TRBJ2-3 | TRBV5-1 | ASSLASPTDTQY
TRBJ2-2 | TRBV11-2 | ASSFREGRDTGELF
TRBJ1-4 | TRBV18 | ASSLDRVANEKLF
TRBJ2-5 | TRBV5-1 | ASKGTEGEQY